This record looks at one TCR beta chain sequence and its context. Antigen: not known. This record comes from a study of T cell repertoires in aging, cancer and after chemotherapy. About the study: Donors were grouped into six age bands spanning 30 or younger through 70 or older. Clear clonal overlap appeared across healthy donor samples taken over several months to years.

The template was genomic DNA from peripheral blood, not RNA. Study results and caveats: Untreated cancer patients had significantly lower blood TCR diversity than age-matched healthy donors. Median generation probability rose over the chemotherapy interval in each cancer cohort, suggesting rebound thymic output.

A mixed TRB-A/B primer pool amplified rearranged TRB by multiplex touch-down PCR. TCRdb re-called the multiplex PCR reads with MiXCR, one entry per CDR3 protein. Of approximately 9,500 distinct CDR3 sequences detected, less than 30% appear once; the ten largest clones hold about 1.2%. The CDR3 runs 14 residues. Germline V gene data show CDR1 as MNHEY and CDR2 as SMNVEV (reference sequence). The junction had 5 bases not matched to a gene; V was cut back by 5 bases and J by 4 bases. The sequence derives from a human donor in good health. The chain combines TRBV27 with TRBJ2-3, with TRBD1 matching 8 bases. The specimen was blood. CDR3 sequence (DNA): TGTGCCAGCAGTAGCCAGGGGGCTGCAGATACGCAGTATTTT. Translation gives CASSSQGAADTQYF.